This entry lists 20 T cell receptor beta chains sequenced from one sample in a study of response to subunit inactivated influenza vaccine. TCRdb reprocessed the RT-PCR reads via MiXCR and lists one record per CDR3 protein. The table lists about 540,000 distinct CDR3 sequences, roughly 25% of them singletons, with 2.8% in the top ten. These data also featured in a second study, about T cells expressing NK-cell markers. That report adds: UMIs accompanied the 5'RACE template switching by which TCR beta cDNA was made.

The sequences come from CD4+ T cells sorted from PBMCs, collected 12 days after vaccination. The receptors shown here come from a man in his fifties or sixties who received an inactivated influenza vaccine.

This chain connects TRBV29-1 to TRBJ2-7; tentatively, D is TRBD1 (5 bases). There are 12 residues in the CDR3. Trimming pared 4 bases from V and 0 bases from J, leaving 7 bases between. Germline assignment: CDR1 SQVTM and CDR2 ANQGSEA. The CDR3 bases are TGCAGCGTTGCACAGGCCTCCTACGAGCAGTACTTC. Its protein is CSVAQASYEQYF.

This clonotype showed up just a few times. The chain recombines TRBV10-3 with TRBJ1-2, with a weak D call TRBD1 (5 bases). In germline, CDR1 is ENHRY, CDR2 SYGVKD. Trimming left V 5 bases short and J 3 bases short, with 16 bases between. The CDR3 covers 15 residues. The CDR3 sequence is CAISPNRDAYYGYTF. The CDR3, as DNA: TGTGCCATCAGTCCTAACCGGGACGCTTACTATGGCTACACCTTC.

This chain links TRBV28 with TRBJ2-3, with TRBD2 matching 8 bases. The junction had 7 bases not matched to a gene; V was cut back by 4 bases and J by 4 bases. Germline CDR1 MDHEN, CDR2 SYDVKM. CDR3 size: 15 residues. The CDR3 DNA reads as TGTGCCAGCAGTTCCAGCGGGAGTCGGGCAGATACGCAGTATTTT. Translation gives CASSSSGSRADTQYF. Supplemented by reference TRBV28 and TRBJ2-3, the full variable domain reads DVKVTQSSRYLVKRTGEKVFLECVQDMDHENMFWYRQDPGLGLRLIYFSYDVKMKEKGDIPEGYSVSREKKERFSLILESASTNQTSMYLCASSSSGSRADTQYFGPGTRLTVL.

The sample holds many counts of this clonotype. The rearrangement uses TRBV6-1 and TRBJ2-1; 8 bases are shared with TRBD2. The J segment lost 9 bases and the V segment lost 5 bases, leaving 12 bases of the junction unmatched. CDR3 length: 15 residues. The germline V gene has CDR1 MNHNS and CDR2 SASEGT. The DNA of the CDR3 is TGTGCCAGCAGTCCGAGCGGGAGTTACGCGGCTGAGCAGTTCTTC. This sequence encodes CASSPSGSYAAEQFF.

The sample holds a few counts of this clonotype. The V and J genes are TRBV5-1 and TRBJ1-6; 8 bases align to TRBD1. Germline V gives CDR1 SGHRS, CDR2 YFSETQ. V shed 0 bases and J 3 bases; nucleotides not matched to a gene: 8. The CDR3 has 18 amino acids. The CDR3 sequence is CASSLGTGHEFYNSPLHF. Written as DNA, the CDR3 is TGCGCCAGCAGCTTGGGGACAGGGCACGAATTCTATAATTCACCCCTCCACTTT.

The sample holds a few counts of this clonotype. This chain uses TRBV5-1 with TRBJ1-5; D possibly corresponds to TRBD1 (6 bases). The CDR3 length is 15 residues. V was trimmed by 0 bases and J by 2 bases, leaving 9 bases between them. Germline V gene lookup returns CDR1 SGHRS and CDR2 YFSETQ. The CDR3 loop reads CASSLEGDRNQPQHF. CDR3 DNA: TGCGCCAGCAGCTTGGAGGGGGACCGCAATCAGCCCCAGCATTTT. The whole variable domain, remainder taken from reference TRBV5-1 and TRBJ1-5, is KAGVTQTPRYLIKTRGQQVTLSCSPISGHRSVSWYQQTPGQGLQFLFEYFSETQRNKGNFPGRFSGRQFSNSRSEMNVSTLELGDSALYLCASSLEGDRNQPQHFGDGTRLSIL.

This clonotype was counted a few times. This chain links TRBV20-1 with TRBJ2-3; 8 bases agree with TRBD2. This CDR3 contains 13 residues. From germline, CDR1 is DFQATT and CDR2 SNEGSKA (reference sequence). The trim removed 5 bases at V and 1 base at J, leaving 2 bases unmatched. CDR3 DNA sequence: TGCAGTGCTTCGACTAGCGGCACAGATACGCAGTATTTT. Amino acids: CSASTSGTDTQYF.

This clonotype was counted only a few times. The genes are TRBV6-2 or TRBV6-3 and TRBJ1-5, with D hard to call. With 2 bases removed from V and 4 bases from J, the gap between germline ends came to 12 bases. The CDR3 runs 15 residues. CDR1 and CDR2 (germline): MNHEY, SVGEGT. CDR3 bases: TGTGCCAGCAGTTACGCGGGGTTATATAATCAGCCCCAGCATTTT. This encodes CASSYAGLYNQPQHF.

The chain is built from TRBV19 and TRBJ2-5, with D unresolved. Germline CDR1 is LNHDA and CDR2 is SQIVND (reference sequence). Trimming pared 1 base from V and 6 bases from J, leaving 9 bases between. There are 13 residues in the CDR3. CDR3 bases: TGTGCCAGTAGTATAGGTAGAAGGAAGACCCAGTACTTC. Protein product: CASSIGRRKTQYF.

This clonotype was counted ten times or more. The chain has TRBV5-1 and TRBJ1-5; no definite D call. The CDR3 sequence is 16 residues long. V was shortened by 0 bases and J by 2 bases, with 12 bases between the two germline ends. Per the germline V gene, CDR1 is SGHRS and CDR2 is YFSETQ. Here the CDR3 reads CASSLGDGLGNQPQHF. The CDR3 DNA reads TGCGCCAGCAGCTTGGGCGACGGCTTAGGCAATCAGCCCCAGCATTTT.

This chain joins TRBV5-1 and TRBJ1-3, with D hard to call. The CDR3 runs 15 residues. V lost 4 bases to trimming and J lost 0 bases, with 11 bases between them. The V gene's germline CDR1 is SGHRS and CDR2 YFSETQ. This CDR3 reads CASSNSVFSGNTIYF. The CDR3 bases are TGCGCCAGCAGCAACTCTGTGTTCTCTGGAAACACCATATATTTT.

The V gene is TRBV20-1, the J gene TRBJ1-1; 8 nucleotides agree with TRBD1. J was trimmed by 0 bases and V by 4 bases; bases with no gene match: 1. This CDR3 has 13 amino acids. Germline V gives CDR1 DFQATT, CDR2 SNEGSKA (reference sequence). CDR3 sequence reads: CSAMDRVNTEAFF. As DNA, the CDR3 is TGCAGTGCTATGGACAGGGTGAACACTGAAGCTTTCTTT.

Concerning this clonotype: A single base separates this from a much larger clone, so it may be a read error. The chain joins TRBV12-3 or TRBV12-4 to TRBJ1-1, with D perhaps matching TRBD1 (6 bases). The V and J ends lost 7 bases and 4 bases respectively, with 19 bases between them. The CDR3 has 15 amino acids. CDR3 DNA sequence: TGTGCCAGCACTAAGGACAGCGCGAGATTCACTGAAGCTTTCTTT. It codes for CASTKDSARFTEAFF.

The chain is built from TRBV6-2 or TRBV6-3 and TRBJ1-1, with D perhaps TRBD1 (5 bases). The germline V gene has CDR1 MNHEY and CDR2 SVGEGT. The CDR3 sequence is 14 residues long. Trimming pared 3 bases from V and 3 bases from J, leaving 11 bases between. CDR3 in DNA: TGTGCCAGCAGTTATGAAGGGGCGTACACTGAAGCTTTCTTT. Amino acids: CASSYEGAYTEAFF.

The V gene is TRBV6-5, the J gene TRBJ2-3; 7 bases fit TRBD2. Per the germline V gene, CDR1 is MNHEY and CDR2 is SVGAGI. This CDR3 region has 17 residues. V gave up 3 bases and J gave up 5 bases; unmatched junction bases: 14. CDR3 region: CASSYNSGGSLRDTQYF. The CDR3 DNA sequence: TGTGCCAGCAGTTATAATTCAGGCGGGAGTCTTAGAGATACGCAGTATTTT.

Many counts were recorded for this clonotype. The gene calls are TRBV5-1 and TRBJ2-2; no reliable D call. This CDR3 has 15 amino acids. V lost 0 bases and J lost 4, with 10 bases in between. CDR1 and CDR2 from the germline V gene are SGHRS and YFSETQ. The CDR3 region is CASSLGPVGTGELFF. The DNA of the CDR3 is TGCGCCAGCAGCTTGGGACCGGTGGGCACCGGGGAGCTGTTTTTT.

This clonotype came up a few times. The gene calls are TRBV12-3 or TRBV12-4 and TRBJ2-3; 7 bases fit TRBD1. The junction had 3 bases not matched to a gene; V was cut back by 2 bases and J by 1 base. The CDR3 covers 15 residues. The CDR3 loop reads CASSLTGDGTDTQYF. The CDR3 bases are TGTGCCAGCAGTTTAACAGGGGATGGCACAGATACGCAGTATTTT.

The chain carries TRBV20-1 and TRBJ1-3, with 8 bases fitting TRBD1. Looked up from germline, CDR1 is DFQATT and CDR2 is SNEGSKA (reference sequence). The CDR3 is 14 residues long. V shed 0 bases and J 3 bases; nucleotides not matched to a gene: 1. CDR3 sequence (DNA): TGCAGTGCTAGAGACGACAGGGGTGGAAACACCATATATTTT. The encoded protein is CSARDDRGGNTIYF.

The chain combines TRBV6-1 with TRBJ2-2; 13 bases align to TRBD2. J gave up 12 bases and V 8 bases, and 9 bases lay outside the gene matches. The CDR3 covers 14 residues. Germline V gives CDR1 MNHNS, CDR2 SASEGT. The CDR3 DNA reads as TGTGCCAGCCAAGGGACTAGCGGGGAAAAGAAGCTGTTTTTT. Encoded protein: CASQGTSGEKKLFF.

The chain couples TRBV7-9 to TRBJ2-4; the D gene is possibly TRBD1 (5 bases). Germline V gene data show CDR1 as SEHNR and CDR2 as FQNEAQ (reference sequence). V was trimmed by 4 bases and J by 0 bases, leaving 10 bases between them. The CDR3 contains 15 residues. Written as DNA, the CDR3 is TGTGCCAGCAGCTCGCCAGGGTCAGCCAAAAACATTCAGTACTTC. Translating it yields CASSSPGSAKNIQYF.